The 29 T cell receptor beta chains below come from one sample, sequenced in a study of blood T cells in healthy people across ages. The second PCR ran roughly 6 to 12 cycles with a sample-barcoded 5' primer and J-beta primers. Using its own MiXCR run on the 5' RACE reads, TCRdb lists one record per CDR3 protein. The table shows hundreds of thousands of distinct CDR3 sequences, with 40% to 50% occurring only once. Sequenced material: blood. These receptors were obtained from a man between 60 and 70 years old in good health.

The count of this clonotype is one. The chain employs TRBV15 and TRBJ1-1, with D unclear. Trimming removed 3 bases from V and 1 base from J, with 6 bases in between. Germline V lookup: CDR1 LNHNV, CDR2 YYDKDF (reference sequence). There are 13 residues in the CDR3. In DNA form, the CDR3 reads TGTGCCACCAGCAGCGAGGGGAACACTGAAGCTTTCTTT. Protein product: CATSSEGNTEAFF.

This clonotype was detected only once. Mismatch with germline at one junction end may stem from a read error. The genes are TRBV7-9 and TRBJ2-3, with TRBD1 matching over 11 bases. The CDR3 spans 15 residues. Germline values: CDR1 SEHNR, CDR2 FQNEAQ (reference sequence). The CDR3 nucleotides read TGTGCCAGCACAACCGGGACAGGGGGAGCGGATACGCCGTATTTT. It specifies CASTTGTGGADTPYF.

The count of this clonotype is one. This chain links TRBV12-3 or TRBV12-4 with TRBJ2-1; TRBD1 is a possible D gene (6 bases). The CDR3 sequence is 17 residues long. V dropped 3 bases and J dropped 13 bases, with 28 bases sitting between them. The DNA of the CDR3 is TGTGCCAGCAGTTTTGGTGTTGTGGGGGCGAACCAAGAGACCCAGTTCTTC. It codes for CASSFGVVGANQETQFF.

In this sample, this clonotype turned up many times. The chain combines TRBV10-3 with TRBJ2-3; 12 bases are a match to TRBD2. V lost 3 bases and J lost 2; bases outside the gene matches: 12. CDR3 length: 19 residues. The germline gives CDR1 ENHRY, CDR2 SYGVKD. The CDR3 DNA reads as TGTGCCATCAGTGAACCCCCGGCTAGCGGGGGGGTTCTCACAGATACGCAGTATTTT. Translation gives CAISEPPASGGVLTDTQYF.

This clonotype was seen at least ten times. The genes are TRBV10-3 and TRBJ1-4, with TRBD1 as a possible D gene (6 bases). CDR3 length: 16 amino acids. Trimming shortened V by 4 bases and J by 7 bases, and 19 bases separated the two germline ends. Germline lookup yields CDR1 ENHRY and CDR2 SYGVKD. CDR3: CAISANIQGKAEKLFF. CDR3 in DNA: TGTGCCATCAGTGCGAACATACAGGGAAAGGCTGAAAAACTGTTTTTT.

The sample holds a few counts of this clonotype. The chain has TRBV25-1 and TRBJ2-7; unclear D gene. The CDR3 length is 13 residues. Germline assignment: CDR1 MGHDK and CDR2 SYGVNS. The V end lost 3 bases, the J end lost 3 bases, and 9 bases lay between the germline ends. The CDR3 coding sequence is TGTGCCAGCAGTGATCAGAAGAACTACGAGCAGTACTTC. Its translation is CASSDQKNYEQYF.

V usage is TRBV18 and J usage is TRBJ2-3, with D possibly TRBD1 on 6 matching bases. Germline CDR1 is KGHSH and CDR2 is LQKENI. The CDR3 totals 14 residues. Trimming removed 1 base at V and 3 bases at J, with 8 bases between. The CDR3 DNA reads as TGTGCCAGCTCACCACGACAGGAGACAGATACGCAGTATTTT. Protein sequence: CASSPRQETDTQYF. Supplemented by reference TRBV18 and TRBJ2-3, the full variable domain reads NAGVMQNPRHLVRRRGQEARLRCSPMKGHSHVYWYRQLPEEGLKFMVYLQKENIIDESGMPKERFSAEFPKEGPSILRIQQVVRGDSAAYFCASSPRQETDTQYFGPGTRLTVL.

In its sample, this clonotype was seen a few times. A read error may explain this, as a much larger clone is one base away. This sequence joins TRBV29-1 and TRBJ2-7; the D gene is possibly TRBD2 (6 bases). The CDR3 runs to 13 residues. Germline loops: CDR1 SQVTM, CDR2 ANQGSEA. Trimming left V 7 bases short and J 7 bases short, with 20 bases between. This chain's CDR3 is CSAGRESNNEQYF. CDR3 bases: TGCAGCGCGGGTCGGGAGTCCAACAATGAGCAGTACTTC.

This chain connects TRBV20-1 to TRBJ2-3; D gene unclear. The V end was cut by 3 bases, the J end by 5 bases, with 9 bases between. The CDR3 has 12 amino acids. The germline CDR1 and CDR2 sequences are DFQATT and SNEGSKA (reference sequence). Here the CDR3 DNA reads TGCAGTGCTAGGAAAGGCCAAGATACGCAGTATTTT. Residues: CSARKGQDTQYF.

The genes are TRBV10-3 and TRBJ2-1, with TRBD2 matching 13 bases. The CDR3 runs 13 residues. The V gene end was trimmed by 11 bases and the J gene end by 13 bases; junction bases not matched to a gene: 11. The V gene's germline CDR1 is ENHRY and CDR2 SYGVKD. CDR3 residues: CASALAGGPGQFF. The CDR3 DNA follows: TGTGCCTCGGCACTAGCGGGGGGGCCTGGACAGTTCTTC.

The chain has TRBV7-9 and TRBJ1-6, with D maybe TRBD1 (5 bases). Per the germline V gene, CDR1 is SEHNR and CDR2 is FQNEAQ (reference sequence). The CDR3 covers 13 residues. V shed 2 bases and J shed 17 bases, with 16 bases lying between them. CDR3 nucleotide sequence: TGTGCCAGCAGCTTACAGGGATCCTATAGTTTCCACTTT. Translated, it gives CASSLQGSYSFHF.

This chain joins TRBV3-1 and TRBJ1-3; D possibly corresponds to TRBD1 (5 bases). The CDR3 length is 13 residues. Per germline, CDR1 LGHDT and CDR2 YNNKEL (reference sequence). V lost 5 bases to trimming and J lost 7 bases, with 12 bases between them. In nucleotides, the CDR3 is TGTGCCAGCAGCTACCAGGGTATGAACACCATATATTTT. Translating gives CASSYQGMNTIYF.

Notes on this clonotype: A much larger clone differs by one base, so this may be a read error. V is TRBV9 and J is TRBJ1-2, with D unclear. The germline V gene encodes CDR1 SGDLS and CDR2 YYNGEE. This CDR3 has 12 residues. Trimming took 6 bases from V and 4 from J, leaving 10 bases between them. The CDR3 coding sequence is TGTGCCAGCATCTTGAGTAGCTATGGCTACACCTTC. As protein: CASILSSYGYTF.

The chain links TRBV27 to TRBJ2-1; 11 nucleotides align to TRBD1. Germline CDR1 and CDR2: MNHEY and SMNVEV (reference sequence). The trim removed 5 bases at V and 5 bases at J, leaving 11 bases unmatched. This CDR3 has 17 residues. In DNA form, the CDR3 reads TGTGCCAGCAGTATGAGTGGACAGGGGGCGAACAACAATGAGCAGTTCTTC. It yields the protein CASSMSGQGANNNEQFF.

The table lists this clonotype with a few counts. The CDR3 bases are TGCAGTGCTCCGAGAATTGGACCTGCAACTAATGAAAAACTGTTTTTT. Its protein product is CSAPRIGPATNEKLFF. The chain is built from TRBV20-1 and TRBJ1-4, with D hard to call. The CDR3 covers 16 residues. Germline V lookup: CDR1 DFQATT, CDR2 SNEGSKA (reference sequence). Between the trimmed V and J ends, which lost 5 bases and 0 bases, there was a span of 16 bases.

CDR3 nucleotides: TGCAGTGCTAGAGGACAGGGTCCGGAGCAGTACTTC. It specifies CSARGQGPEQYF. The chain uses TRBV20-1 and TRBJ2-7; TRBD1 aligns across 7 bases. The germline gives CDR1 DFQATT, CDR2 SNEGSKA (reference sequence). The CDR3 length is 12 residues. V trimming: 1 base; J trimming: 7 bases; junction bases outside the gene matches: 4.

The chain combines TRBV3-1 with TRBJ1-2; unclear D gene. Trimming took 0 bases from V and 6 from J, leaving 8 bases between them. The CDR3 contains 13 residues. From germline, CDR1 is LGHDT and CDR2 YNNKEL (reference sequence). The CDR3 region has the DNA TGTGCCAGCAGCCAAGATTCCGCAGATGGCTACACCTTC. This gives the protein CASSQDSADGYTF.

This clonotype occurred a few times. The CDR3 DNA sequence: TGTGCCATCAGTGATACTCGGACCGTGACCTCCTACGAGCAGTACTTC. It translates to CAISDTRTVTSYEQYF. This rearrangement joins TRBV10-3 to TRBJ2-7; D not certain. Germline V gene lookup returns CDR1 ENHRY and CDR2 SYGVKD. Trimming cost V 3 bases and J 0 bases, with 15 bases left between them. The CDR3 runs to 16 residues.

The chain combines TRBV3-1 with TRBJ2-2; either TRBD1 or TRBD2 may fit D (6 bases each). Looked up from germline, CDR1 is LGHDT and CDR2 is YNNKEL (reference sequence). The CDR3 is 16 residues long. V gave up 1 base and J gave up 6 bases, with 15 bases separating them. Written as DNA, the CDR3 is TGTGCCAGCAGCCAAGTGTCGGGGGCCCCCCCCGGGGAGCTGTTTTTT. Translation: CASSQVSGAPPGELFF.

The V gene is TRBV11-2, the J gene TRBJ2-5; TRBD1 or TRBD2 may be the D gene (5 bases each). The V and J ends lost 5 bases and 2 bases respectively, with 24 bases between them. CDR1 SGHAT and CDR2 FQNNGV come from the germline V gene. The CDR3 has 18 amino acids. The CDR3 spells CASSRYLVDRGVQETQYF. In nucleotides, the CDR3 is TGTGCCAGCAGCCGCTATTTGGTGGATCGAGGGGTTCAAGAGACCCAGTACTTC. The full variable domain, in which reference TRBV11-2 and TRBJ2-5 provide the parts outside the CDR3, is EAGVAQSPRYKIIEKRQSVAFWCNPISGHATLYWYQQILGQGPKLLIQFQNNGVVDDSQLPKDRFSAERLKGVDSTLKIQPAKLEDSAVYLCASSRYLVDRGVQETQYFGPGTRLLVL.

This clonotype was found a few times. V gene TRBV7-6 combines with J gene TRBJ2-1; D perhaps matches TRBD1 (6 bases). Germline V gene data show CDR1 as SGHVS and CDR2 as FNYEAQ. Deletions cut 1 base from V and 5 bases from J, with 15 bases between. The CDR3 extends over 16 amino acids. The CDR3 region has the DNA TGTGCCAGCAGCTTAGGGCGAGTACAGGGTGACAATGAGCAGTTCTTC. It translates to CASSLGRVQGDNEQFF.

This clonotype has ten or more counts. V is TRBV7-9 and J is TRBJ2-3, with 7 bases aligning to TRBD2. The CDR3 is 15 residues long. J gave up 0 bases and V 0 bases, and 0 bases lay outside the gene matches. Per germline, CDR1 SEHNR and CDR2 FQNEAQ (reference sequence). CDR3 nucleotide sequence: TGTGCCAGCAGCTTAGCGGGGGGGAGCACAGATACGCAGTATTTT. Translated, it gives CASSLAGGSTDTQYF.

V usage is TRBV5-1 and J usage is TRBJ1-2; the D is unclear. This CDR3 spans 15 amino acids. V gave up 0 bases and J gave up 8 bases, with 17 bases separating them. In germline, CDR1 is SGHRS, CDR2 YFSETQ. Here the CDR3 reads CASSLGQGIPSGYTF. CDR3 sequence (DNA): TGCGCCAGCAGCTTGGGACAAGGGATTCCCTCCGGCTACACCTTC.

V is TRBV11-3 and J is TRBJ2-1, with D maybe TRBD2 (6 bases). The V gene lost 0 bases and the J gene lost 2 bases, with 8 bases spanning the gap. CDR1 is SGHNT and CDR2 is YENEEA in the germline V gene. The CDR3 loop spans 15 amino acids. The CDR3 DNA sequence: TGTGCCAGCAGCTTAGAGGGGAGGACCTACAATGAGCAGTTCTTC. Encoded protein: CASSLEGRTYNEQFF.

In regard to this clonotype: A much bigger clone sits one base away, suggesting this may be a read error. This chain links TRBV10-3 with TRBJ1-2; 10 bases agree with TRBD1. CDR1 is ENHRY and CDR2 is SYGVKD in the germline V gene. The CDR3 contains 14 residues. In DNA form, the CDR3 reads TGTGTCATGAAAGGACAGGGGGCTAACTATGGCTACACCTTC. This codes for CVMKGQGANYGYTF.

The chain has TRBV5-1 and TRBJ1-5; 10 bases line up with TRBD1. This CDR3 comprises 15 residues. In germline, CDR1 is SGHRS, CDR2 YFSETQ. Trimming took 4 bases from V and 7 from J; bases not matched to a gene: 8. The CDR3 coding sequence is TGCGCCAGCAGCGCCGGGACAGGGGTAGGGCAGCCCCAGCATTTT. Protein: CASSAGTGVGQPQHF.

This clonotype turned up a few times. The CDR3 here is CASSFVGGQETQYF. The CDR3 DNA is TGTGCCAGCAGTTTTGTGGGGGGACAAGAGACCCAGTACTTC. The chain combines TRBV27 with TRBJ2-5; perhaps TRBD2 as D (6 bases). The CDR3 has 14 amino acids. Between the trimmed V and J ends, which lost 3 bases and 2 bases, there was a span of 10 bases. Per the germline V gene, CDR1 is MNHEY and CDR2 is SMNVEV (reference sequence).

This clonotype was counted between two and nine times. This chain uses TRBV25-1 with TRBJ1-4; possible D gene TRBD1, 6 bases. There are 15 residues in the CDR3. Germline lookup yields CDR1 MGHDK and CDR2 SYGVNS. Trimming removed 3 bases at V and 0 bases at J, with 8 bases between. CDR3 in amino acids: CASSDRGTTNEKLFF. The DNA for the CDR3 is TGTGCCAGCAGTGACAGGGGCACAACTAATGAAAAACTGTTTTTT.

Only a few counts were recorded for this clonotype. This rearrangement joins TRBV7-2 to TRBJ1-2; D unresolved. Deletions cut 1 base from V and 8 bases from J, with 11 bases between. The CDR3 spans 13 residues. From germline, CDR1 is SGHTA and CDR2 FQGNSA. The CDR3 reads CASSLVSGGGYTF. The CDR3 bases are TGTGCCAGCAGCTTAGTCTCCGGCGGGGGCTACACCTTC.